The source of this T cell receptor beta chain is a study of shared clonotypes between healthy human individuals. For the study at large: Researchers drew samples from a couple of women and three men aged 18 to 49. Regarding the study as a whole: Naive CD4 clonotypes overlapped across a few donors at approximately 5.5%.

Germline CDR1 and CDR2: LNHNV and YYDKDF (reference sequence). The CDR3 is made up of 14 amino acids. Deletions cut 0 bases from V and 3 bases from J, with 8 bases between. As for this clone: No antigen is known for it.

Assay runs were performed at deep level. The protocol was immunoSEQ multiplex PCR, while the TCRdb copy is restricted to in-frame clones and leaves out a portion. Seen here are about 1.5 million clones, 95% to 99% observed once, and the top ten hold less than 0.55%. The source material was naive CD4+ T cells sorted from blood. Specified subset: CD45RA+ positively selected. This chain links TRBV15 with TRBJ2-5; a possible D gene is TRBD1 (5 bases). The source of this sequence is a young man in good health. The CDR3: CATSRDPGKETQYF. CDR3 nucleotides: TGTGCCACCAGCAGAGATCCAGGGAAAGAGACCCAGTACTTC.